One and the same sample provided the 31 T cell receptor beta chains below, sequenced in a study of memory CD4+ T cells and cytomegalovirus serostatus. Measured with immunoSEQ multiplex PCR; TCRdb has only the in-frame clones, and not every one. The sample includes about 58,000 clones, about four fifths of them seen just once. The sort gate was single viable CD3+CD4+CD8-CD45RO+ cells for memory CD4+ T cells. The sequencing input was memory CD4+ T cells from blood. Receptors were obtained from an adult in good health and CMV-seronegative. Some clones in this sample may be carry-over from other donors' samples.

There are a few counts of this clone. The V call is TRBV7-2, the J call TRBJ2-1; D not resolved. V gave up 5 bases and J gave up 0 bases, with 14 bases separating them. This CDR3 is built from 16 residues. The germline V gene encodes CDR1 SGHTA and CDR2 FQGNSA. This CDR3 is CASSPPRQSSYNEQFF. The CDR3 nucleotides are TGTGCCAGCAGCCCCCCCCGGCAAAGCTCCTACAATGAGCAGTTCTTC. Full variable domain (outside the CDR3, taken from reference TRBV7-2 and TRBJ2-1): GAGVSQSPSNKVTEKGKDVELRCDPISGHTALYWYRQSLGQGLEFLIYFQGNSAPDKSGLPSDRFSAERTGGSVSTLTIQRTQQEDSAVYLCASSPPRQSSYNEQFFGPGTRLTVL.

The V and J genes are TRBV5-1 and TRBJ2-3; TRBD1 aligns across 9 bases. With V trimmed by 1 base and J by 2 bases, 5 bases remained unmatched. Germline loops: CDR1 SGHRS, CDR2 YFSETQ. The CDR3 runs 16 residues. The CDR3 DNA reads as TGCGCCAGCAGCTTGAGGGGGACAGGGTACACAGATACGCAGTATTTT. It encodes CASSLRGTGYTDTQYF.

This chain uses TRBV7-3 with TRBJ2-7; TRBD2 agrees at 12 bases. Germline-derived CDR1 and CDR2 are SGHTA and FQGTGA. The CDR3 runs 17 residues. V lost 0 bases and J lost 13; bases outside the gene matches: 16. This chain's CDR3 is CASSLTRTSGVREGLYF. The CDR3 DNA reads TGTGCCAGCAGCTTAACTAGGACTAGCGGGGTTCGCGAGGGGCTCTACTTC.

The chain combines TRBV4-3 with TRBJ2-2; possibly TRBD1 for D (6 bases). The CDR3 is 19 residues long. CDR1 is LGHNA and CDR2 is YSLEER in the germline V gene. V was clipped by 9 bases and J by 3 bases, with 29 bases between them. The CDR3 coding sequence is TGCGCCAGTTCCCGGGATTTCGTCGGGGCAGGGGCTCACACCGGGGAGCTGTTTTTT. Encoded protein: CASSRDFVGAGAHTGELFF.

The rearrangement uses TRBV11-2 and TRBJ2-2; TRBD2 aligns across 7 bases. CDR1 and CDR2 (germline): SGHAT, FQNNGV. The CDR3 spans 16 residues. The V segment lost 5 bases and the J segment 4 bases; nucleotides outside the gene matches: 10. The CDR3 nucleotides read TGTGCCAGCAGCCCCACGGCGGGGAGGGGCACCGGGGAGCTGTTTTTT. Translation gives CASSPTAGRGTGELFF.

This chain joins TRBV15 and TRBJ2-6, with D perhaps TRBD1 (7 bases). The germline gives CDR1 LNHNV, CDR2 YYDKDF (reference sequence). Trimming took off 1 base at V and 3 bases at J, with 16 bases between the two ends. This CDR3 has 18 residues. The CDR3 coding sequence is TGTGCCACCAGCAGAGCTCCGACAGGGACTGGTGGGGCCAACGTCCTGACTTTC. Translation gives CATSRAPTGTGGANVLTF.

In its sample, this clone is medium-sized. V is TRBV28 and J is TRBJ2-1; 10 bases line up with TRBD2. The CDR3 is made up of 14 amino acids. From germline, CDR1 is MDHEN and CDR2 SYDVKM. Trimming at V came to 7 bases and at J to 10 bases, leaving 10 bases not matched to a gene. The CDR3 nucleotides read TGTGCCAGCAATCCTAGCGGGGGCCGAAGGGAGCAGTTCTTC. Protein sequence: CASNPSGGRREQFF.

This clone was counted a few times. The chain links TRBV30 to TRBJ2-2; TRBD1 might be the D (5 bases). The CDR3 loop spans 14 amino acids. Trimming stripped 0 bases from V and 4 bases from J, with 9 bases between. Germline loops: CDR1 GTSNPN, CDR2 SVGIG (reference sequence). The CDR3 reads CAWSVGRGTGELFF. The CDR3 nucleotides read TGTGCCTGGAGTGTCGGAAGGGGCACCGGGGAGCTGTTTTTT.

This chain connects TRBV5-4 to TRBJ2-2; perhaps TRBD2 as D (6 bases). V dropped 2 bases and J dropped 6 bases, with 14 bases sitting between them. The CDR3 loop spans 15 amino acids. CDR1 is SGHNT and CDR2 is YYREEE in the germline V gene (reference sequence). The CDR3 spells CASSLQSREAGELFF. The CDR3 DNA reads as TGTGCCAGCAGCTTACAATCTAGGGAGGCCGGGGAGCTGTTTTTT.

The gene calls are TRBV7-2 and TRBJ1-5; D remains ambiguous. The V gene's germline CDR1 is SGHTA and CDR2 FQGNSA. Trimming cost V 1 base and J 3 bases, with 10 bases left between them. The CDR3 consists of 15 residues. The CDR3 protein is CASSLGANINQPQHF. The CDR3 nucleotides are TGTGCCAGCAGCTTAGGGGCTAATATCAATCAGCCCCAGCATTTT. The complete variable domain, with remaining parts taken from reference TRBV7-2 and TRBJ1-5, reads GAGVSQSPSNKVTEKGKDVELRCDPISGHTALYWYRQSLGQGLEFLIYFQGNSAPDKSGLPSDRFSAERTGGSVSTLTIQRTQQEDSAVYLCASSLGANINQPQHFGDGTRLSIL.

The genes are TRBV6-1 and TRBJ2-3; a weak D match, TRBD1 (5 bases). The CDR3 runs 14 residues. Germline CDR1 and CDR2: MNHNS and SASEGT. Deletions cut 5 bases from V and 2 bases from J, with 11 bases between. The CDR3, as DNA: TGTGCCAGCAGTCGACAGCTAATCACAGATACGCAGTATTTT. This sequence encodes CASSRQLITDTQYF.

The J gene is TRBJ2-5, the V gene TRBV5-1, with a weak D call TRBD2 (6 bases). Trimming took off 4 bases at V and 1 base at J, with 11 bases between the two ends. CDR3 size: 14 residues. The germline V gene encodes CDR1 SGHRS and CDR2 YFSETQ. The CDR3 DNA sequence: TGCGCCAGCAGCGAATCTAGCGTCCAAGAGACCCAGTACTTC. It codes for CASSESSVQETQYF.

The chain employs TRBV7-9 and TRBJ1-1; D is uncertain. CDR3 length equals 13 residues. Germline-derived CDR1 and CDR2 are SEHNR and FQNEAQ (reference sequence). V lost 0 bases to trimming and J lost 3 bases, with 5 bases between them. The CDR3 spells CASSLAGYTEAFF. CDR3 DNA sequence: TGTGCCAGCAGCTTAGCGGGGTACACTGAAGCTTTCTTT.

This chain links TRBV5-1 with TRBJ2-2, with D perhaps TRBD2 (5 bases). Germline lookup yields CDR1 SGHRS and CDR2 YFSETQ. The CDR3 contains 16 residues. V lost 4 bases and J 1 base, leaving 14 bases between the germline ends. The CDR3 region is CASSPKGAVNTGELFF. In DNA form, the CDR3 reads TGCGCCAGCAGCCCCAAGGGAGCGGTGAACACCGGGGAGCTGTTTTTT.

V and J are TRBV19 and TRBJ2-7, with D possibly being TRBD2 (5 bases). V lost 5 bases, J lost 0 bases, and 14 bases lay in between. Germline lookup yields CDR1 LNHDA and CDR2 SQIVND (reference sequence). CDR3 length equals 15 residues. CDR3 protein: CASSPQTGNSYEQYF. CDR3 DNA: TGTGCCAGTAGTCCTCAGACCGGGAACTCCTACGAGCAGTACTTC.

This sequence joins TRBV2 and TRBJ2-7; 11 bases agree with TRBD1. The V segment lost 9 bases and the J segment 5 bases; nucleotides outside the gene matches: 9. Germline assignment: CDR1 SNHLY and CDR2 FYNNEI. This CDR3 comprises 14 residues. The CDR3 sequence: CARRRGQGVHEQYF. For the CDR3, the DNA is TGTGCCAGACGTAGGGGACAGGGGGTCCACGAGCAGTACTTC.

The chain uses TRBV30 and TRBJ2-1, with a tentative D call TRBD2 (6 bases). V was trimmed by 0 bases and J by 5 bases, leaving 11 bases between them. Germline V gene data show CDR1 as GTSNPN and CDR2 as SVGIG (reference sequence). The CDR3 spans 14 residues. The CDR3 loop is CAWSVKASDNEQFF. CDR3 nucleotide sequence: TGTGCCTGGAGTGTTAAGGCTAGCGACAATGAGCAGTTCTTC.

The chain uses TRBV2 and TRBJ2-7, with D perhaps matching TRBD1 or TRBD2 (7 bases each). The CDR3 spans 15 residues. Germline V gene sequence: CDR1 SNHLY, CDR2 FYNNEI. Between the trimmed V and J ends, which lost 7 bases and 4 bases, there was a span of 20 bases. The CDR3 region is CASTLMGGGGYEQYF. DNA of the CDR3: TGTGCCAGCACCCTCATGGGAGGGGGCGGGTACGAGCAGTACTTC.

V is TRBV18 and J is TRBJ2-6; D is ambiguous. This CDR3 contains 14 residues. Trimming pared 7 bases from V and 0 bases from J, leaving 7 bases between. CDR1 and CDR2 (germline): KGHSH, LQKENI. The CDR3 nucleotides are TGTGCCAGCTGGGATTTCTCTGGGGCCAACGTCCTGACTTTC. Translated, it gives CASWDFSGANVLTF.

The J gene is TRBJ2-5, the V gene TRBV25-1; tentatively, D is TRBD1 or TRBD2 (6 bases each). The V end lost 4 bases, the J end lost 5 bases, and 14 bases lay between the germline ends. The CDR3 spans 14 residues. Per germline, CDR1 MGHDK and CDR2 SYGVNS. CDR3 amino acids: CASSGSTGGETQYF. Here the CDR3 DNA reads TGTGCCAGCAGTGGGTCGACAGGAGGGGAGACCCAGTACTTC.

This chain links TRBV14 with TRBJ2-7; TRBD2 matches at 8 bases. The CDR3 runs to 15 residues. The germline CDR1 and CDR2 sequences are SGHDN and FVKESK. Trimming removed 6 bases from V and 2 bases from J; junction bases left unmatched: 9. This CDR3 reads CASSRQAGGAYEQYF. CDR3 coding DNA: TGTGCCAGCAGTCGGCAGGCGGGAGGAGCCTACGAGCAGTACTTC. The complete variable domain, with remaining parts taken from reference TRBV14 and TRBJ2-7, reads EAGVTQFPSHSVIEKGQTVTLRCDPISGHDNLYWYRRVMGKEIKFLLHFVKESKQDESGMPNNRFLAERTGGTYSTLKVQPAELEDSGVYFCASSRQAGGAYEQYFGPGTRLTVT.

Regarding this clone: The sample holds other DNA sequences that translate to the same CDR3. The V gene is TRBV5-1, the J gene TRBJ1-1; D gene uncertain. Between the trimmed V and J ends, which lost 0 bases and 0 bases, there was a span of 6 bases. The CDR3 is 14 residues long. Germline V lookup: CDR1 SGHRS, CDR2 YFSETQ. The CDR3 here is CASSLGQMNTEAFF. As DNA, the CDR3 is TGCGCCAGCAGCTTGGGCCAGATGAACACTGAAGCTTTCTTT.

The chain combines TRBV4-1 with TRBJ2-5; D is undetermined. The CDR3 loop spans 14 amino acids. Between the trimmed V and J ends, which lost 0 bases and 2 bases, there was a span of 7 bases. The germline V gene has CDR1 MGHRA and CDR2 YSYEKL. The CDR3 bases are TGCGCCAGCAGCCAAGATCAAATACAAGAGACCCAGTACTTC. Protein sequence: CASSQDQIQETQYF.

This clone has just a few counts. V usage is TRBV28 and J usage is TRBJ2-2; 10 bases match TRBD2. The CDR3 runs to 17 residues. Per the germline V gene, CDR1 is MDHEN and CDR2 is SYDVKM. Germline trimming cut 2 bases from V and 0 bases from J; bases unmatched to any gene: 3. In DNA, the CDR3 is TGTGCCAGCAGTTTACATGGACTAGCGGCGAACACCGGGGAGCTGTTTTTT. This gives the protein CASSLHGLAANTGELFF.

The rearrangement links TRBV18 to TRBJ1-5; a weak D match, TRBD1 (6 bases). The V and J ends lost 3 bases and 3 bases respectively, with 12 bases between them. The germline CDR1 and CDR2 sequences are KGHSH and LQKENI. The CDR3 loop spans 15 amino acids. DNA for the CDR3: TGTGCCAGCTCACCCTCCGGACAGTTCAATCAGCCCCAGCATTTT. Its translation is CASSPSGQFNQPQHF.

The chain is built from TRBV6-5 and TRBJ1-1; D not resolved. Trimming took 2 bases from V and 0 from J, leaving 7 bases between them. CDR1 is MNHEY and CDR2 is SVGAGI in the germline V gene. The CDR3 sequence is 14 residues long. The CDR3 DNA is TGTGCCAGCAGTTACAGGCAGATGAACACTGAAGCTTTCTTT. Translation gives CASSYRQMNTEAFF.

This chain joins TRBV6-1 and TRBJ2-5, with 8 bases that match TRBD2. The CDR3 sequence is 16 residues long. In germline, CDR1 is MNHNS, CDR2 SASEGT. The V and J ends lost 2 bases and 5 bases, in that order; junction bases with no gene match: 10. CDR3 sequence (DNA): TGTGCCAGCAGTGAATGGGGGACTAGGATCGTGGAGACCCAGTACTTC. The encoded protein is CASSEWGTRIVETQYF.

This clone came up a few times. The chain uses TRBV30 and TRBJ1-3, with TRBD1 as a possible D gene (5 bases). The CDR3 extends over 13 amino acids. V shed 8 bases and J shed 0 bases, with 11 bases lying between them. CDR1 is GTSNPN, CDR2 SVGIG, per germline (reference sequence). The CDR3 reads CALARVSGNTIYF. The CDR3 region has the DNA TGTGCCCTAGCCAGGGTCTCTGGAAACACCATATATTTT.

The chain links TRBV6-5 to TRBJ1-2, with D possibly matching TRBD1 (6 bases). The CDR3 has 13 amino acids. With 9 bases removed from V and 5 bases from J, the gap between germline ends came to 16 bases. The V gene's germline CDR1 is MNHEY and CDR2 SVGAGI. The CDR3 region has the DNA TGTGCCAGTCAAAGGGGGGGCGGTTATGGCTACACCTTC. Amino acids: CASQRGGGYGYTF.

The chain links TRBV4-2 to TRBJ1-5; D not certain. V lost 0 bases and J lost 0, with 6 bases in between. CDR3 length: 15 residues. CDR1 and CDR2 from the germline V gene are LGHNA and YNFKEQ. CDR3 nucleotide sequence: TGTGCCAGCAGCCAAGAGCTCTTTAGCAATCAGCCCCAGCATTTT. This codes for CASSQELFSNQPQHF.

The CDR3 spells CASSQSVTSGSYEQYF. The CDR3 DNA follows: TGCGCCAGCAGTCAATCTGTGACTAGCGGGAGCTACGAGCAGTACTTC. V is TRBV23-1 and J is TRBJ2-7; 12 bases line up with TRBD2. TRBV23-1 is marked as an open reading frame, function uncertain. V gave up 0 bases and J gave up 3 bases; unmatched junction bases: 3. The CDR3 has 16 residues.